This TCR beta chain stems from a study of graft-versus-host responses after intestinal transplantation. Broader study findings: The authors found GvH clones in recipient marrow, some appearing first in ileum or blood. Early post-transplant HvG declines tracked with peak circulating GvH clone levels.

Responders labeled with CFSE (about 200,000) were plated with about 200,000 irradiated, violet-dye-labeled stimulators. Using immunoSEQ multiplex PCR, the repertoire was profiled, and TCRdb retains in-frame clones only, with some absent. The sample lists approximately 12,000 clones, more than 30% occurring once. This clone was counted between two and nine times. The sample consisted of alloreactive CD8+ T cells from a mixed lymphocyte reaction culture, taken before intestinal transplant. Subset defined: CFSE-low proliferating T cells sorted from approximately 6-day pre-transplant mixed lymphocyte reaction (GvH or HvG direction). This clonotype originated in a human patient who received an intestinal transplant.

The CDR3 is CASSFGSNYGYTF. The CDR3 nucleotides read TGTGCCAGCAGTTTCGGTTCTAACTATGGCTACACCTTC. The rearrangement joins TRBV27 to TRBJ1-2, with D unresolved. This CDR3 has 13 residues. Trimming removed 3 bases from V and 0 bases from J, with 5 bases in between. Germline lookup yields CDR1 MNHEY and CDR2 SMNVEV (reference sequence).